A single sample is the source of the 6 T cell receptor beta chains below, sequenced in a study of shared clonotypes between healthy human individuals. Method: immunoSEQ multiplex PCR; TCRdb's copy keeps in-frame clones and lacks some. Of millions of clones in the sample, around nine tenths were seen once. Sequences were obtained from naive CD4+ T cells sorted from blood. This sample's subset: CD45RA+ positively selected. These TCRs come from a man aged 18 to 30 in good health.

The J gene is TRBJ2-3, the V gene TRBV5-8, with D perhaps matching TRBD2 (5 bases). This CDR3 region has 15 residues. With 4 bases removed from V and 4 bases from J, the gap between germline ends came to 16 bases. Germline CDR1 reads SGHTS; CDR2 reads YDEGEE. Written as DNA, the CDR3 is TGTGCCAGCAGCCAGAAGCGACTAACATCAGATACGCAGTATTTT. Residues: CASSQKRLTSDTQYF. Variable domain in full (rest from reference TRBV5-8 and TRBJ2-3): EAGVTQSPTHLIKTRGQQATLRCSPISGHTSVYWYQQALGLGLQFLLWYDEGEERNRGNFPPRFSGRQFPNYSSELNVNALELEDSALYLCASSQKRLTSDTQYFGPGTRLTVL.

J is TRBJ2-7 and V is TRBV18; TRBD1 agrees at 8 bases. V was clipped by 5 bases and J by 2 bases; unmatched bases: 8. CDR1 and CDR2 (germline): KGHSH, LQKENI. The CDR3 is 15 residues long. The CDR3 DNA reads as TGTGCCAGCTCATCTAGACAGGGGACCACCTACGAGCAGTACTTC. This sequence encodes CASSSRQGTTYEQYF. Complete variable domain (other parts from reference TRBV18 and TRBJ2-7): NAGVMQNPRHLVRRRGQEARLRCSPMKGHSHVYWYRQLPEEGLKFMVYLQKENIIDESGMPKERFSAEFPKEGPSILRIQQVVRGDSAAYFCASSSRQGTTYEQYFGPGTRLTVT.

The chain uses TRBV15 and TRBJ1-6; no firm D call. Germline CDR1 reads LNHNV; CDR2 reads YYDKDF (reference sequence). This CDR3 comprises 16 residues. With 6 bases removed from V and 5 bases from J, the gap between germline ends came to 17 bases. This CDR3 is CATSPRASGNNSPLHF. CDR3 DNA sequence: TGTGCCACCAGTCCGAGGGCCAGCGGGAATAATTCACCCCTCCACTTT.

The chain combines TRBV19 with TRBJ2-1; TRBD2 aligns across 11 bases. Germline V gene data show CDR1 as LNHDA and CDR2 as SQIVND (reference sequence). The length of the CDR3 is 13 residues. V lost 8 bases, J lost 8 bases, and 5 bases stayed unmatched. The CDR3 DNA reads as TGTGCCAGTGGGGCTAGCGGGGGGTATGAGCAGTTCTTC. Translating gives CASGASGGYEQFF. The full variable domain, rest sourced from reference TRBV19 and TRBJ2-1, is DGGITQSPKYLFRKEGQNVTLSCEQNLNHDAMYWYRQDPGQGLRLIYYSQIVNDFQKGDIAEGYSVSREKKESFPLTVTSAQKNPTAFYLCASGASGGYEQFFGPGTRLTVL.

The CDR3: CASSPRGTGAQPQHF. The CDR3 coding sequence is TGTGCCAGCAGCCCTCGGGGGACAGGGGCTCAGCCCCAGCATTTT. The V gene is TRBV6-5, the J gene TRBJ1-5; 10 bases align to TRBD1. This CDR3 comprises 15 residues. With 6 bases clipped from V and 6 bases from J, the junction kept 8 bases outside the gene matches. Germline V gene data show CDR1 as MNHEY and CDR2 as SVGAGI.

The gene calls are TRBV7-2 and TRBJ2-3, with D tentatively TRBD1 (5 bases). The germline V gene encodes CDR1 SGHTA and CDR2 FQGNSA. The V end was cut by 2 bases, the J end by 4 bases, with 16 bases between. The CDR3 contains 16 residues. This chain's CDR3 is CASSLMGRRLPDTQYF. CDR3 bases: TGTGCCAGCAGCTTAATGGGGCGCCGTCTCCCAGATACGCAGTATTTT.